These 31 T cell receptor beta chains came from one sample sequenced in a study of OX40 agonist ivuxolimab in advanced cancers. Libraries were prepared by immunoSEQ multiplex PCR; TCRdb keeps only in-frame clonotypes and omits some of them. The profile shows about 76,000 clones, approximately 88% of them singletons. This specimen was CD4+ or CD8+ T cells sorted from blood, taken in a trial of the OX40 agonist ivuxolimab. The receptor set was obtained from an adult with an advanced solid tumor such as melanoma, head and neck, liver or kidney cancer.

This clone appeared once. This chain links TRBV12-5 with TRBJ2-3; D is unresolved. The CDR3 extends over 11 amino acids. V was shortened by 7 bases and J by 4 bases, with 6 bases between the two germline ends. Germline lookup yields CDR1 LGHNT and CDR2 FRNRAP. The DNA for the CDR3 is TGTGCTAGTGAATGGGCAGATACGCAGTATTTT. It translates to CASEWADTQYF. Full variable domain (outside the CDR3, taken from reference TRBV12-5 and TRBJ2-3): DARVTQTPRHKVTEMGQEVTMRCQPILGHNTVFWYRQTMMQGLELLAYFRNRAPLDDSGMPKDRFSAEMPDATLATLKIQPSEPRDSAVYFCASEWADTQYFGPGTRLTVL.

This sequence joins TRBV30 and TRBJ1-6; no clear D. This CDR3 spans 12 amino acids. Trimming took 5 bases from V and 8 from J, leaving 10 bases between them. Germline CDR1 reads GTSNPN; CDR2 reads SVGIG (reference sequence). The CDR3 reads CAWATLYSPLHF. In DNA form, the CDR3 reads TGTGCCTGGGCCACGTTGTATTCACCCCTCCACTTT.

V and J are TRBV6-5 and TRBJ1-5, with no clear D. The V end lost 4 bases, the J end lost 5 bases, and 9 bases lay between the germline ends. From germline, CDR1 is MNHEY and CDR2 SVGAGI. CDR3 length: 13 residues. This CDR3 reads CASSLNGDQPQHF. As DNA, the CDR3 is TGTGCCAGCAGTTTGAATGGGGATCAGCCCCAGCATTTT.

This chain uses TRBV25-1 with TRBJ2-2; 9 bases match TRBD1. From germline, CDR1 is MGHDK and CDR2 SYGVNS. V dropped 5 bases and J dropped 0; count of bases not matched to a gene: 1. The CDR3 is made up of 15 amino acids. The CDR3 reads CASSRQGANTGELFF. The CDR3 nucleotides are TGTGCCAGCAGTCGACAGGGGGCGAACACCGGGGAGCTGTTTTTT.

J is TRBJ2-1 and V is TRBV25-1; 7 nucleotides match TRBD2. CDR3 length: 13 amino acids. V shed 4 bases, J shed 8 bases, and the junction held 5 bases outside the gene matches. Per the germline V gene, CDR1 is MGHDK and CDR2 is SYGVNS. The CDR3 spells CASSGAGPDEQFF. The DNA of the CDR3 is TGTGCCAGCAGTGGAGCGGGACCCGATGAGCAGTTCTTC.

This clone was detected a few times. The V gene is TRBV30, the J gene TRBJ1-2; 8 bases agree with TRBD1. The CDR3 is 13 amino acids. Trimming cost V 3 bases and J 6 bases; bases outside gene matches: 6. The germline CDR1 and CDR2 sequences are GTSNPN and SVGIG (reference sequence). CDR3 DNA sequence: TGTGCCTGGAGAATTCAGGGGGCGAATGGCTACACCTTC. This gives the protein CAWRIQGANGYTF.

The V call is TRBV7-3, the J call TRBJ2-1; D tentatively reads TRBD1 or TRBD2 (5 bases each). The germline V and J ends were trimmed by 2 bases and 7 bases, with 12 bases remaining between them. Germline V CDR1 and CDR2: SGHTA, FQGTGA. The CDR3 length is 14 residues. CDR3 region: CASSLETGRNEQFF. CDR3 nucleotides: TGTGCCAGCAGCTTAGAGACGGGGCGGAATGAGCAGTTCTTC.

The gene calls are TRBV2 and TRBJ2-2; 9 bases align to TRBD2. Germline V gives CDR1 SNHLY, CDR2 FYNNEI. The CDR3 has 14 amino acids. The J segment lost 6 bases and the V segment lost 7 bases, leaving 6 bases of the junction unmatched. CDR3 amino acids: CASIPSGDPGELFF. CDR3 sequence (DNA): TGTGCCAGCATCCCTAGCGGGGATCCCGGGGAGCTGTTTTTT.

The chain couples TRBV9 to TRBJ2-1; 9 bases are shared with TRBD2. V lost 3 bases, J lost 4 bases, and 2 bases stayed unmatched. CDR1 is SGDLS, CDR2 YYNGEE, per germline. The CDR3 spans 14 residues. The CDR3 region is CASSGLAEYNEQFF. CDR3 coding DNA: TGTGCCAGCAGCGGACTAGCGGAATACAATGAGCAGTTCTTC.

The chain uses TRBV18 and TRBJ2-7; D unresolved. The CDR3 sequence is 14 residues long. Germline assignment: CDR1 KGHSH and CDR2 LQKENI. V was shortened by 0 bases and J by 3 bases, with 9 bases between the two germline ends. CDR3 residues: CASSPPGPGYEQYF. DNA of the CDR3: TGTGCCAGCTCACCACCGGGCCCCGGCTACGAGCAGTACTTC.

The chain has TRBV10-1 and TRBJ2-1; 7 bases agree with TRBD2. The CDR3 has 14 residues. With V trimmed by 7 bases and J by 4 bases, 7 bases remained unmatched. Per germline, CDR1 WNHNN and CDR2 SYGVQD (reference sequence). The CDR3 nucleotides are TGCGCCAGCAAGGTGCGGGAGAGGTACAATGAGCAGTTCTTC. This sequence encodes CASKVRERYNEQFF.

V and J are TRBV7-9 and TRBJ2-1, with 8 bases that match TRBD2. CDR3 size: 16 residues. The V gene end was trimmed by 5 bases and the J gene end by 4 bases; junction bases not matched to a gene: 10. The germline V gene encodes CDR1 SEHNR and CDR2 FQNEAQ (reference sequence). CDR3 nucleotides: TGTGCCAGCAGCCATGCCGGGACTAGGGGATACAATGAGCAGTTCTTC. This codes for CASSHAGTRGYNEQFF.

V usage is TRBV7-9 and J usage is TRBJ2-7; D gene unclear. Germline V gene lookup returns CDR1 SEHNR and CDR2 FQNEAQ (reference sequence). V dropped 5 bases and J dropped 2 bases, with 4 bases sitting between them. CDR3 size: 11 residues. The CDR3 region is CASSRTYEQYF. DNA of the CDR3: TGTGCCAGCAGCCGTACCTACGAGCAGTACTTC.

The chain combines TRBV9 with TRBJ2-7; weak D call: TRBD2 (6 bases). V dropped 4 bases and J dropped 0 bases, with 11 bases sitting between them. Germline V gene data show CDR1 as SGDLS and CDR2 as YYNGEE. The CDR3 runs to 14 residues. In nucleotides, the CDR3 is TGTGCCAGCAGCCGGGGCGGGATCTCCTACGAGCAGTACTTC. Translated: CASSRGGISYEQYF.

J is TRBJ2-5 and V is TRBV14, with 11 bases identical to TRBD1. Germline CDR1 reads SGHDN; CDR2 reads FVKESK. After removal of 0 bases from V and 5 bases from J, the junction contained 11 bases not matched to a gene. The CDR3 runs to 18 residues. In nucleotides, the CDR3 is TGTGCCAGCAGCCAAGATCCGTGGACAGGGGGCATCGAGGAGACCCAGTACTTC. It is translated as CASSQDPWTGGIEETQYF.

The V and J genes are TRBV11-3 and TRBJ2-7; D is possibly TRBD1 (6 bases). The CDR3 extends over 16 amino acids. Trimming took off 4 bases at V and 2 bases at J, with 18 bases between the two ends. The germline V gene encodes CDR1 SGHNT and CDR2 YENEEA. The CDR3 is CASSSSGTSDAYEQYF. The CDR3 nucleotides are TGTGCCAGCAGCTCGTCAGGGACATCCGATGCCTACGAGCAGTACTTC.

The chain has TRBV6-1 and TRBJ1-1, with D perhaps TRBD1 (5 bases). Germline V gene data show CDR1 as MNHNS and CDR2 as SASEGT. This CDR3 has 13 amino acids. Deletions cut 4 bases from V and 6 bases from J, with 12 bases between. As DNA, the CDR3 is TGTGCCAGCAGTGTACTTCAGGGCGCTGAAGCTTTCTTT. Translation: CASSVLQGAEAFF.

The gene calls are TRBV27 and TRBJ2-7; TRBD1 matches at 10 bases. The CDR3 consists of 12 residues. The V gene end was trimmed by 5 bases and the J gene end by 7 bases; junction bases not matched to a gene: 2. CDR1 is MNHEY and CDR2 is SMNVEV in the germline V gene (reference sequence). CDR3 residues: CASSMGQGEQYF. The CDR3 DNA is TGTGCCAGCAGTATGGGACAGGGGGAGCAGTACTTC.

The chain employs TRBV4-1 and TRBJ1-4; D not resolved. CDR3 length: 14 amino acids. Deletions cut 6 bases from V and 0 bases from J, with 8 bases between. In germline, CDR1 is MGHRA, CDR2 YSYEKL. The CDR3 region is CASRTRTTNEKLFF. In DNA, the CDR3 is TGCGCCAGCAGAACCAGGACAACTAATGAAAAACTGTTTTTT.

This clone is a singleton in its sample. The chain carries TRBV10-3 and TRBJ2-5; the D is unclear. The J call is uncertain, as TRBJ2-7 better fits the DNA end. Germline CDR1 is ENHRY and CDR2 is SYGVKD. The CDR3 is made up of 13 amino acids. The CDR3 DNA reads as TGTGCCATCAGGAAGAATGGCTCCTACGAGCAGTACTTC. Translated: CAIRKNGSYEQYF.

The CDR3 protein is CASSQGGVIQETQYF. CDR3 bases: TGCGCCAGCAGCCAAGGAGGGGTTATCCAAGAGACCCAGTACTTC. The V and J genes are TRBV4-1 and TRBJ2-5, with D perhaps matching TRBD1 or TRBD2 (5 bases each). There are 15 residues in the CDR3. Germline values: CDR1 MGHRA, CDR2 YSYEKL. The V end lost 1 base, the J end lost 1 base, and 10 bases lay between the germline ends.

The CDR3 nucleotides are TGTGCCAGCAGTTACTTGAGGGAGGTCTCCTACGAGCAGTACTTC. Translation: CASSYLREVSYEQYF. This rearrangement joins TRBV6-6 to TRBJ2-7, with D perhaps TRBD2 (6 bases). Trimming shortened V by 1 base and J by 0 bases, and 10 bases separated the two germline ends. The CDR3 runs to 15 residues. Germline assignment: CDR1 MNHNY and CDR2 SVGAGI (reference sequence).

This chain uses TRBV9 with TRBJ2-5, with 11 positions matching TRBD2. V shed 0 bases and J 5 bases; nucleotides not matched to a gene: 12. CDR1 is SGDLS, CDR2 YYNGEE, per germline. The CDR3 covers 18 residues. The CDR3 coding sequence is TGTGCCAGCAGCGTAGTCGGAGGGGTAGCGGGAGGGCTGGAGACCCAGTACTTC. Translating gives CASSVVGGVAGGLETQYF.

This chain uses TRBV7-9 with TRBJ2-7; the D gene is possibly TRBD2 (5 bases). The CDR3 is 13 residues long. The V end lost 5 bases, the J end lost 3 bases, and 11 bases lay between the germline ends. In germline, CDR1 is SEHNR, CDR2 FQNEAQ (reference sequence). This CDR3 reads CASSHGGSYEQYF. CDR3 DNA sequence: TGTGCCAGCAGCCACGGAGGAAGCTACGAGCAGTACTTC.

The chain uses TRBV5-1 and TRBJ1-5; 10 bases map to TRBD1. The ends lost 3 bases at V and 2 bases at J; junction bases unmatched: 2. CDR1 and CDR2 (germline): SGHRS, YFSETQ. The CDR3 loop spans 15 amino acids. In DNA form, the CDR3 reads TGCGCCAGCAGCTCTGGACAGGGGGGCAATCAGCCCCAGCATTTT. Translated: CASSSGQGGNQPQHF.

CDR3: CASSGRGNTEAFF. CDR3 coding DNA: TGTGCCAGCAGCGGAAGGGGGAACACTGAAGCTTTCTTT. V and J are TRBV5-4 and TRBJ1-1, with a tentative D call TRBD1 (5 bases). The ends were cut back, 4 bases at V and 1 base at J, with 8 bases in the middle. The CDR3 sequence is 13 residues long. CDR1 SGHNT and CDR2 YYREEE come from the germline V gene (reference sequence). The full variable domain, completed using reference TRBV5-4 and TRBJ1-1, is ETGVTQSPTHLIKTRGQQVTLRCSSQSGHNTVSWYQQALGQGPQFIFQYYREEENGRGNFPPRFSGLQFPNYSSELNVNALELDDSALYLCASSGRGNTEAFFGQGTRLTVV.

The chain uses TRBV2 and TRBJ2-7; D is unclear. This CDR3 is 11 amino acids long. The V gene's germline CDR1 is SNHLY and CDR2 FYNNEI. Trimming shortened V by 4 bases and J by 7 bases, and 8 bases separated the two germline ends. The CDR3 protein is CASSAQEEQYF. The CDR3 DNA reads TGTGCCAGCAGTGCTCAGGAAGAGCAGTACTTC.

The chain links TRBV15 to TRBJ1-4, with a possible D match to TRBD1 (5 bases). The CDR3 totals 13 residues. Deletions cut 1 base from V and 6 bases from J, with 6 bases between. Germline assignment: CDR1 LNHNV and CDR2 YYDKDF (reference sequence). The CDR3: CATSRAQDEKLFF. CDR3 DNA: TGTGCCACCAGCAGAGCACAGGATGAAAAACTGTTTTTT.

The chain recombines TRBV10-3 with TRBJ2-7, with D hard to call. Germline V gene sequence: CDR1 ENHRY, CDR2 SYGVKD. The CDR3 is made up of 14 amino acids. Trimming left V 6 bases short and J 3 bases short, with 15 bases between. As DNA, the CDR3 is TGTGCCATCAGCGGGCAGGCTTTTGGCTACGAGCAGTACTTC. As protein: CAISGQAFGYEQYF.

This clone showed up just once. The chain couples TRBV19 to TRBJ1-5; 10 bases are shared with TRBD1. J was trimmed by 0 bases and V by 10 bases; bases with no gene match: 9. The CDR3 is 16 residues long. Looked up from germline, CDR1 is LNHDA and CDR2 is SQIVND (reference sequence). Here the CDR3 DNA reads TGTGCCACACGAGAGGACAGGGGGGATAGCAATCAGCCCCAGCATTTT. Residues: CATREDRGDSNQPQHF.

In this sample, this clone turned up a few times. V usage is TRBV29-1 and J usage is TRBJ2-7; 10 nucleotides line up with TRBD2. With 0 bases clipped from V and 4 bases from J, the junction kept 15 bases outside the gene matches. This CDR3 is built from 18 residues. The germline CDR1 and CDR2 sequences are SQVTM and ANQGSEA. The CDR3 nucleotides read TGCAGCGTTGAAGACGAGGCTAGCGGGAGCGGACCCAAATACGAGCAGTACTTC. As protein: CSVEDEASGSGPKYEQYF.